This T cell receptor beta chain was captured by sequencing in a study of technical replicates of blood from several donors. The J segment lost 11 bases and the V segment lost 5 bases, leaving 11 bases of the junction unmatched. The CDR3 is 13 amino acids. Germline V gene lookup returns CDR1 SEHNR and CDR2 FQNEAQ (reference sequence). Here immunoSEQ multiplex PCR was the method, and the copy in TCRdb shows in-frame clones only, minus some. The table shows 60,000 or so clones, with less than 98% occurring only once. Sample: T cells isolated from PBMCs. This chain joins TRBV7-9 and TRBJ1-1; 7 nucleotides agree with TRBD1. The receptor was isolated from a human donor in good health. CDR3 amino acids: CASSGKVGGSAFF. DNA of the CDR3: TGTGCCAGCAGCGGGAAGGTAGGGGGCTCGGCTTTCTTT.